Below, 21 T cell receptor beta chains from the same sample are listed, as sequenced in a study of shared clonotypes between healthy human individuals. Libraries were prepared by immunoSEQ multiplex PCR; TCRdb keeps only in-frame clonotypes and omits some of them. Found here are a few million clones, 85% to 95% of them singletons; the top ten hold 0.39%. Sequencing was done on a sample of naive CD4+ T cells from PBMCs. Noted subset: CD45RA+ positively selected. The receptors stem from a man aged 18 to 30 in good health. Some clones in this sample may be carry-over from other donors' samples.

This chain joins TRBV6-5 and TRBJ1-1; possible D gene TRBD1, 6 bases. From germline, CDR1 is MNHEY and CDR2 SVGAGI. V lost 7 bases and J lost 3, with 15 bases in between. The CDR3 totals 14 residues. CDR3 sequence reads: CASTSPGADTEAFF. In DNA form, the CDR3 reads TGTGCCAGCACCTCCCCGGGGGCCGACACTGAAGCTTTCTTT.

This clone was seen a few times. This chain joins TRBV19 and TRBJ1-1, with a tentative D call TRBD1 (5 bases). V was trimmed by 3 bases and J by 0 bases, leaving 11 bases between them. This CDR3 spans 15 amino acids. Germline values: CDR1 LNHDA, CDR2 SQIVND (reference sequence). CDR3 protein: CASSIWDGVNTEAFF. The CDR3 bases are TGTGCCAGTAGTATTTGGGACGGAGTGAACACTGAAGCTTTCTTT.

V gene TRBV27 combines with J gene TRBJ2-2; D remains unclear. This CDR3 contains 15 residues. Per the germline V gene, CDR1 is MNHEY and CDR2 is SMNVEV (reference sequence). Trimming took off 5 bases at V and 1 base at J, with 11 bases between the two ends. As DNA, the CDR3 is TGTGCCAGCAGTAGGCCAGCCGGGAACACCGGGGAGCTGTTTTTT. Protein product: CASSRPAGNTGELFF.

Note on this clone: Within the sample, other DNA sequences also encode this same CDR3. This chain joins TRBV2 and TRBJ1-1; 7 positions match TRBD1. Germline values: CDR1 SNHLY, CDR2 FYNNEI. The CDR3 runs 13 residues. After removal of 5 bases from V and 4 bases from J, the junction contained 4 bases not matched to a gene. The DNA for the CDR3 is TGTGCCAGCAGTTTGACAGGGTCCACTGAAGCTTTCTTT. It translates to CASSLTGSTEAFF.

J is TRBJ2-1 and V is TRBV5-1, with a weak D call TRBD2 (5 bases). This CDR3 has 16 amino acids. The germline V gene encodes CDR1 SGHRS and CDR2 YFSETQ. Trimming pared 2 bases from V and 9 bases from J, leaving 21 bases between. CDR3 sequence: CASSFRLDSSSSEQFF. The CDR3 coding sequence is TGCGCCAGCAGCTTTAGGCTGGACTCCTCTTCCAGTGAGCAGTTCTTC.

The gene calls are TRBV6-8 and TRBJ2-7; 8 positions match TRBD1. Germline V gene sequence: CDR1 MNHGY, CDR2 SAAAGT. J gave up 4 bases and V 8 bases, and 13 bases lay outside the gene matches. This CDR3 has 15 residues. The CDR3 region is CASLQGGTGKYEQYF. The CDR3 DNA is TGTGCCAGCCTGCAAGGGGGGACAGGAAAGTACGAGCAGTACTTC.

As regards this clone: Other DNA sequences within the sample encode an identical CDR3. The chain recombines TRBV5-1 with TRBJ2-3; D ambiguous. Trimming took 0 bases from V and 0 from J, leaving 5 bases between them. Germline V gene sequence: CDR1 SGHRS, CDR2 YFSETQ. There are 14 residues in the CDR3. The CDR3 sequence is CASSLVVSTDTQYF. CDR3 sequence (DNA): TGCGCCAGCAGCTTGGTTGTTAGCACAGATACGCAGTATTTT.

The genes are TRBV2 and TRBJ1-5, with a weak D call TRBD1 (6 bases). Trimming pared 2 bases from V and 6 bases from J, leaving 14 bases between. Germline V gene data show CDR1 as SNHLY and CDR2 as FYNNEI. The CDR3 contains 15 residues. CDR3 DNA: TGTGCCAGCAGTGAATCACAGGGTTCAGGTCAGCCCCAGCATTTT. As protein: CASSESQGSGQPQHF.

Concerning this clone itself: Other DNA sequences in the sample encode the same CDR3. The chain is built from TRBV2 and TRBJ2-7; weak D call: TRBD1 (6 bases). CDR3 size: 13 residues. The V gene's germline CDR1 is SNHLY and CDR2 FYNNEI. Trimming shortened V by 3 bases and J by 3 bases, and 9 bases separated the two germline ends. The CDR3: CASSEDRFYEQYF. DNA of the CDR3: TGTGCCAGCAGTGAGGACAGATTCTACGAGCAGTACTTC. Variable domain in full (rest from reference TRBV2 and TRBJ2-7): EPEVTQTPSHQVTQMGQEVILRCVPISNHLYFYWYRQILGQKVEFLVSFYNNEISEKSEIFDDQFSVERPDGSNFTLKIRSTKLEDSAMYFCASSEDRFYEQYFGPGTRLTVT.

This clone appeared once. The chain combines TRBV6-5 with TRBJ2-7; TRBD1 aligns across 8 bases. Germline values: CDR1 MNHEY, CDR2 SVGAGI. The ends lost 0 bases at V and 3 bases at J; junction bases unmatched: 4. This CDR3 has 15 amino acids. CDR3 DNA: TGTGCCAGCAGTTACTCTTTTGGGACAGGCTACGAGCAGTACTTC. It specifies CASSYSFGTGYEQYF.

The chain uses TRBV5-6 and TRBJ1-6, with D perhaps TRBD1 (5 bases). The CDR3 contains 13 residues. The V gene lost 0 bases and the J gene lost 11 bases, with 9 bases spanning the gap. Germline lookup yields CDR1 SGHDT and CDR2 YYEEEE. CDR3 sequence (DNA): TGTGCCAGCAGCTTGGCGGCAGGGACACCCCTCCACTTT. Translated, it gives CASSLAAGTPLHF.

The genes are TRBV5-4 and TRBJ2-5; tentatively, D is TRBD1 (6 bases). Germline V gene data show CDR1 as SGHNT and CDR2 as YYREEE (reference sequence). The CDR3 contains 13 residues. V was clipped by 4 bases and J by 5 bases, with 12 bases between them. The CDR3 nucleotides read TGTGCCAGCAGCGGGGGACAAGGGGAGACCCAGTACTTC. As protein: CASSGGQGETQYF.

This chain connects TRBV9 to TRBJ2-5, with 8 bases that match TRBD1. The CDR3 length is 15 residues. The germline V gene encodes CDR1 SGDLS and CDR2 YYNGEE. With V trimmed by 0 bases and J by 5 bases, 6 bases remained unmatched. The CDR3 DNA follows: TGTGCCAGCAGCGTAGGTCAGGGGGCTTGGGAGACCCAGTACTTC. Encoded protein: CASSVGQGAWETQYF.

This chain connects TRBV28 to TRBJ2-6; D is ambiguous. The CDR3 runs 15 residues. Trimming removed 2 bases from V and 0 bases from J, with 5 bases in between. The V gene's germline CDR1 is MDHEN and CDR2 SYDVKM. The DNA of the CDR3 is TGTGCCAGCAGTTTAATACTCTCTGGGGCCAACGTCCTGACTTTC. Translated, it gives CASSLILSGANVLTF. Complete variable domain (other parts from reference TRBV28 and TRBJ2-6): DVKVTQSSRYLVKRTGEKVFLECVQDMDHENMFWYRQDPGLGLRLIYFSYDVKMKEKGDIPEGYSVSREKKERFSLILESASTNQTSMYLCASSLILSGANVLTFGAGSRLTVL.

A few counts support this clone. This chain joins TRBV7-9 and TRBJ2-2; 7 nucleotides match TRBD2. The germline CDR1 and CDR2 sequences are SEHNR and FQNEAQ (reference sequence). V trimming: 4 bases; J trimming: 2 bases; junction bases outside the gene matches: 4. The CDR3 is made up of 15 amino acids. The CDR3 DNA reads TGTGCCAGCAGCTCGAGACTAGCAAACACCGGGGAGCTGTTTTTT. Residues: CASSSRLANTGELFF.

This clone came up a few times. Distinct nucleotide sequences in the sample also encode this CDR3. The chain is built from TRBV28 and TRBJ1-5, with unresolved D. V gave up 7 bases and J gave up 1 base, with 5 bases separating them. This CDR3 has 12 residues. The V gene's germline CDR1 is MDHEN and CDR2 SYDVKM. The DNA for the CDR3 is TGTGCCAGCACCGGGAGCAATCAGCCCCAGCATTTT. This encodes CASTGSNQPQHF.

The CDR3, as DNA: TGTGCCAGCTCACCGGAGCAGGGACCGAACACTGAAGCTTTCTTT. The encoded protein is CASSPEQGPNTEAFF. The V call is TRBV18, the J call TRBJ1-1, with D maybe TRBD1 (5 bases). Trimming took off 3 bases at V and 1 base at J, with 12 bases between the two ends. Germline V gene lookup returns CDR1 KGHSH and CDR2 LQKENI. The CDR3 sequence is 15 residues long.

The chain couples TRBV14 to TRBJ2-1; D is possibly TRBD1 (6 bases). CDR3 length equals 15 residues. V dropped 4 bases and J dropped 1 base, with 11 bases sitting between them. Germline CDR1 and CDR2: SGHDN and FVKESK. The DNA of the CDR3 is TGTGCCAGCAGCCTCTCCGGGACATCCTACAATGAGCAGTTCTTC. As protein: CASSLSGTSYNEQFF. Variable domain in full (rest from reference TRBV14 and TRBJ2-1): EAGVTQFPSHSVIEKGQTVTLRCDPISGHDNLYWYRRVMGKEIKFLLHFVKESKQDESGMPNNRFLAERTGGTYSTLKVQPAELEDSGVYFCASSLSGTSYNEQFFGPGTRLTVL.

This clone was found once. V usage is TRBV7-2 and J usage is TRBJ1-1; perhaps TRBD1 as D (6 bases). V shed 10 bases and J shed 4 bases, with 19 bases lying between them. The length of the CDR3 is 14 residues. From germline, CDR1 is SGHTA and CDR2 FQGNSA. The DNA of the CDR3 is TGTGCCACCATTTTCGGGGGCGGAGGCACTGAAGCTTTCTTT. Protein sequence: CATIFGGGGTEAFF.

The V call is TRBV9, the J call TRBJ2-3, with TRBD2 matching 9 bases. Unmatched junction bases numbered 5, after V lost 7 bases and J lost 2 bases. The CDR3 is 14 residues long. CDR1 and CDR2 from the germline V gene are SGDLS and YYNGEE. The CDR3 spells CASAASGITDTQYF. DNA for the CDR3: TGTGCCAGCGCGGCTAGCGGGATCACAGATACGCAGTATTTT.

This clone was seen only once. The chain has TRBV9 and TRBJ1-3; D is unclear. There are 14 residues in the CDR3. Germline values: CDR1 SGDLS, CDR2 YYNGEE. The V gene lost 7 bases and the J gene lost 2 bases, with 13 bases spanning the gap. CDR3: CASSTSGTGNTIYF. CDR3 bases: TGTGCCAGCTCGACCTCCGGAACTGGAAACACCATATATTTT. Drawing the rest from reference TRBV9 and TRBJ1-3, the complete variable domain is DSGVTQTPKHLITATGQRVTLRCSPRSGDLSVYWYQQSLDQGLQFLIQYYNGEERAKGNILERFSAQQFPDLHSELNLSSLELGDSALYFCASSTSGTGNTIYFGEGSWLTVV.